This record looks at one TCR beta chain sequence and its context. The antigen is undetermined. By quantitative 5'-RACE with molecular barcodes, the TCR beta libraries were made. TCRdb passed the 5' RACE reads through MiXCR, listing each CDR3 protein once. This sample has about 440,000 distinct CDR3 sequences, with under 20% found just once. This sample is drawn from a study of CD8 T cells in ankylosing spondylitis. General study findings and limits: Prior work had noted some motif variants in reactive arthritis blood and synovial fluid. It was reported that disease-linked clones were significantly enriched in matched ankylosing spondylitis synovial fluid. One TCR beta motif, made up of about 8 highly homologous variants, appeared characteristic of ankylosing spondylitis blood.

V was clipped by 4 bases and J by 9 bases; unmatched bases: 9. From germline, CDR1 is SGHAT and CDR2 FQDESV (reference sequence). This CDR3 comprises 14 residues. Sequencing input: blood, either unsorted or a sorted T cell fraction (not recorded which). This chain uses TRBV11-1 with TRBJ1-1, with TRBD1 matching 9 bases. The TCR was taken from a male donor with ankylosing spondylitis. The CDR3, as DNA: TGTGCCAGCAGCTCGAAGGGACAGGGAGTGCAAGCTTTCTTT. Encoded protein: CASSSKGQGVQAFF.